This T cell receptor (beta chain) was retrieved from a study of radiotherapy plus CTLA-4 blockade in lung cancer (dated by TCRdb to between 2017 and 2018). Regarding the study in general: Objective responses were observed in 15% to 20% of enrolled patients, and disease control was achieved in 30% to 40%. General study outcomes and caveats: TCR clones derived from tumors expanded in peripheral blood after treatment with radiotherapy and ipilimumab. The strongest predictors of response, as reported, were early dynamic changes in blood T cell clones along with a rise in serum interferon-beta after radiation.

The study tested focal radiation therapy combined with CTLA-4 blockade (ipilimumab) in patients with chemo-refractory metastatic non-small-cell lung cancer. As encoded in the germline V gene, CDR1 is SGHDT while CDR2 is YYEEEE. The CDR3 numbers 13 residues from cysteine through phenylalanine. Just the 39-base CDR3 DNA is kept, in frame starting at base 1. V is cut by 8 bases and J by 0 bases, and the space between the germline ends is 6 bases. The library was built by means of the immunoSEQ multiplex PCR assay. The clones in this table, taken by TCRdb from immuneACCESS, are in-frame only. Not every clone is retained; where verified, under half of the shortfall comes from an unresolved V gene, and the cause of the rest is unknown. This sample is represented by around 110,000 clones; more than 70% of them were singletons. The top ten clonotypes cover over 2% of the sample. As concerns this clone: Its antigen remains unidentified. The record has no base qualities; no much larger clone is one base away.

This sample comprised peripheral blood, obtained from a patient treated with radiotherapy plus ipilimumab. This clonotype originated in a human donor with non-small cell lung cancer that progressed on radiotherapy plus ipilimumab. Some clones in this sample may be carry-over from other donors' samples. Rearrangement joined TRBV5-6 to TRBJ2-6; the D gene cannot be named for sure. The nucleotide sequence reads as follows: TGTGCCAGTTTTCTCTCTGGGGCCAACGTCCTGACTTTC. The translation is CASFLSGANVLTF.